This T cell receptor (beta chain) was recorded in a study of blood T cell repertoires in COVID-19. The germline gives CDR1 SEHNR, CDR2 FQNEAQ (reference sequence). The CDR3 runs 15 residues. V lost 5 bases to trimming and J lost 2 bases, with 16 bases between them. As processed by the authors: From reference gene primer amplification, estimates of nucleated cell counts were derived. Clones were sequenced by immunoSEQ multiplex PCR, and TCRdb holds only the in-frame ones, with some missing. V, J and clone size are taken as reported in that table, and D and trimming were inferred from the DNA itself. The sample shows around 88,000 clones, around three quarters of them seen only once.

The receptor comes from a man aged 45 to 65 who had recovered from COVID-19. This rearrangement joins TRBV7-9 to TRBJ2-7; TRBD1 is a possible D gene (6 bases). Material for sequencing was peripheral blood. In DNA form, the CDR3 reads TGTGCCAGCAGCCAGGGACACAACCCTACCTACGAGCAGTACTTC. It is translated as CASSQGHNPTYEQYF.